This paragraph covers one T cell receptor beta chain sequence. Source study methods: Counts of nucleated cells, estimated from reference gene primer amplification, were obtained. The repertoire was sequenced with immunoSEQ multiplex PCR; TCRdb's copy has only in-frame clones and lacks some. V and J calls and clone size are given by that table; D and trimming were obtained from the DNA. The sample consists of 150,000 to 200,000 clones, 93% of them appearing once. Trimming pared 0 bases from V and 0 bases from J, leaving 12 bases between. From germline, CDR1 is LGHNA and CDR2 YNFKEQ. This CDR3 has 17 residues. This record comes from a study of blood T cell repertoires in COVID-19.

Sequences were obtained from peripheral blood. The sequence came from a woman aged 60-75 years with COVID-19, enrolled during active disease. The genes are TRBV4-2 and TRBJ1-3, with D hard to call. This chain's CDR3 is CASSQEVTTLSGNTIYF. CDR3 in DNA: TGTGCCAGCAGCCAAGAGGTCACAACCCTCTCTGGAAACACCATATATTTT.